This TCR beta chain was recovered during a study of regulatory T cells in long-lasting Graves disease (dated by TCRdb to about 2021). About the study as a whole: Antithyroid drugs had been taken for less than 3 months by newly diagnosed Graves' disease patients. TCR sequencing covered roughly 13 persistent and roughly 20 newly diagnosed Graves' disease patients, about 35 samples in total. Patients with persistent Graves' disease were compared with patients with newly diagnosed Graves' disease using TCR sequencing and RNA sequencing of peripheral blood. The study took place in China and was registered as a clinical trial. Study-level results and caveats: Persistent Graves' disease patients showed lower TCR Shannon entropy and fewer highly expanded clones than newly diagnosed patients, suggesting clonal expansion. Preferential use of TRBV28, TRBJ1-2 and TRBJ2-5 was observed in persistent disease, whereas TRBV20-1 and TRBJ2-1 were favored in newly diagnosed disease. Sequencing and analysis were limited to the TCR beta chain. Persistent patients shared more public clonotypes among themselves (approximately 2,500) than newly diagnosed patients did (over 950). Because the primary lesion, thyroid tissue, could not be accessed, the study looked at peripheral blood alone. The authors acknowledged the small sample size as a limitation that may reduce accuracy.

CDR1 MNHEY and CDR2 SVGEGT are derived from the germline V gene. There are 15 amino acids in the CDR3, from cysteine to phenylalanine inclusive. Only CDR3 DNA remains: 45 bases, in frame from the first base. Trimming removed 6 bases from V and 0 bases from J, leaving 14 bases between the germline ends. This specimen's time point label, per the study, means: newly diagnosed GD, antithyroid drugs for less than 3 months. For both TCR sequencing and RNA sequencing, RNA was extracted from PBMCs in TRIzol. The diagnosis of Graves' disease was made according to American Thyroid Association guidelines. Patients for the study were recruited at an endocrinology department in Xi'an, China. From each patient, 8 to 10 milliliters of peripheral blood was collected into an EDTA anticoagulant tube. Ficoll Paque Plus density gradient separation was used to isolate PBMCs, and no further T cell sorting was performed. An Agilent 2100 Bioanalyzer and agarose gel were used to assess RNA quality, and a NanoDrop 2000 was used to measure RNA concentration.

This clonotype was seen many times. No cognate antigen has been identified for it. No much larger clone is present one base from it, and per-base qualities are unavailable. Libraries were prepared through multiplex PCR. The sequencer was an Illumina HiSeq 4000. iRepertoire HTBI primers and Arm-PCR amplification of CDR3 regions were used to construct TCR beta libraries. Gel purification was performed on PCR products prior to sequencing. On the authors' methods: A total of fewer than 65 TRBV and 14 TRBJ segments were identified across samples and were used for gene usage analysis of CDR3 amino acid clonotypes. Filtered high-quality paired reads were merged into contigs using COPE and FqMerger. BLAST was used to align contigs to IMGT TRBV, TRBD and TRBJ reference genes, with CDR3 defined following IMGT. Clonotypes above 0.1% frequency were classified as highly expanded clones. Shannon entropy served as the measure of repertoire diversity, while the Gini coefficient captured V-J evenness. A clonotype found in more than one individual was treated as public. TCRdb handled the public reads itself, with Q25 trimming in fastp and clone calling in MiXCR, and kept productive beta chains. Rows with one shared CDR3 protein collapse into an entry with the most common genes and DNA. Clone size and V and J calls follow TCRdb, not the original study. Recorded for this sample are 390,000 or so distinct CDR3 sequences; roughly 12% of them occurred a single time. The ten largest clones capture around 18% of the sample.

These same records also appear under a second study, on T cells in Graves' hyperthyroidism and ophthalmopathy. Drawing on the second study: A patient counted as having stable Graves' hyperthyroidism if no progression to ophthalmopathy occurred over 18 months of follow-up. Hyperthyroidism patients were newly diagnosed, with disease duration under 2 months, and aged 18 to 65 years. Exclusion was applied to patients with uncontrolled infections, other autoimmune diseases, pregnancy or lactation. Diagnoses relied on clinical symptoms, serum thyroxine and TRAb, thyroid ultrasound and orbital computed tomography. A first-round RT-PCR of the TCR CDR3 used the HTBI primer set with the Qiagen OneStep RT-PCR kit. Most expanded thyroid clonotypes (frequency above 0.001) were also found in blood, which suggests that blood repertoires may mirror thyroid immune responses. In cross-validation, a model built on a 13 V-J signature told ophthalmopathy apart from stable hyperthyroidism with under 90% sensitivity and approximately 81% specificity, and in testing the same model reached 80%/75%. In validation, the model predicted progression to ophthalmopathy a median of 6.5 months before onset, with 65% to 71% sensitivity and about 75% specificity. TCR V-J signatures able to tell the groups apart were searched for in a discovery cohort of approximately 95 patients, of whom approximately 40 had Graves' ophthalmopathy and around 57 had stable Graves' hyperthyroidism. Whether ophthalmopathy could be predicted prospectively was tested in an independent validation cohort made up of some 20 hyperthyroidism patients plus 17 patients who later progressed to ophthalmopathy. The 75 to 100 discovery patients were randomly split 7:3 into training and test sets. In about 6 Graves' hyperthyroidism patients, the study also compared T-cell repertoires from thyroid tissue with T-cell repertoires from blood. After blood sampling, hyperthyroidism patients were treated with methimazole at a starting dose of 30 mg daily, and ophthalmopathy patients were treated with high-dose intravenous methylprednisolone. Libraries were constructed in a second round of multiplex PCR, after which size selection and purification were performed. Libraries were sequenced paired-end with 100 bp reads on an Illumina HiSeq2000. Raw data were processed with SOAPnuke, discarding reads with adapters, uncalled bases, mean Phred below 15, or no exact constant-primer or identifier match. COPE v1.2.5 was used to merge the high-quality paired reads, and each unique nucleotide sequence was defined as a clonotype. Clonotypes were aligned to IMGT TRBV, TRBD and TRBJ reference segments using MiTCR v1.1. The analysis included only V-J combinations with a frequency above 0.0001, which together covered 98% to 99.2% of the repertoires. A TCS score was defined as the ratio of F50 (clonal expansion) to E x V (chaos), with BLOSUM62-based TCRdist applied between CDR3 peptides within each V-J. Welch's t-statistics and random forest reduced roughly 500 V-J features to about 13, which were used in a naive Bayes classifier (R e1071). No statistical method was used to fix the sample size in advance, and group allocation was not hidden from the investigators. According to the paper, TCR Vbeta CDR3 sequencing was carried out on some 140 peripheral blood samples, which came from more than 40 ophthalmopathy, approximately 78 hyperthyroidism and approximately 17 progressor patients.

This TCR was recovered from a young woman with Graves disease. Donor details come from another sample of the same person, matched by shared clones. Sequenced material: peripheral blood mononuclear cells (PBMCs), taken at new diagnosis, from a patient treated with antithyroid drugs. Recombination joined TRBV6-2 or TRBV6-3 with TRBJ1-1, with the D gene too uncertain to name. The CDR3 protein is CASSTTQDLNTEAFF. The DNA is TGTGCCAGCAGCACAACACAAGACCTGAACACTGAAGCTTTCTTT.